This is a list of T cell receptor beta chains from one sample in a study of blood T cells in healthy people across ages. TCRdb itself ran the 5' RACE reads through MiXCR, one entry per CDR3 protein. The sample includes 1.8 million or so distinct CDR3 sequences, about two fifths seen only once; the top ten take 20% to 25%. The sample consisted of blood. Receptors originate from a human donor in good health. Both conserved end residues are part of each CDR3. D genes are given only for firm matches. Where a row states a size, it is once, few, many or the class of an expanded clone; other rows omit it.

CDR3: CASSSGPPDTGELFF
DNA: TGCGCCAGCAGCTCTGGACCCCCCGACACCGGGGAGCTGTTTTTT
size: -
J: TRBJ2-2
D: -
V: TRBV5-1

CDR3: CSATWDDEFF
DNA: TGCAGCGCAACATGGGATGATGAGTTCTTC
size: few
J: TRBJ2-1
D: -
V: TRBV29-1

CDR3: CSAFHRDRGIFFGPETQYF
DNA: TGCAGTGCTTTCCACCGGGACAGGGGGATTTTCTTCGGCCCAGAGACCCAGTACTTC
size: -
J: TRBJ2-5
D: TRBD1
V: TRBV20-1

CDR3: CASSPIWGGTEAFF
DNA: TGTGCCAGCAGCCCTATATGGGGGGGCACTGAAGCTTTCTTT
size: few
J: TRBJ1-1
D: -
V: TRBV7-9

CDR3: CAGSLLSSGAYNEQFF
DNA: TGTGCCGGCAGCTTATTATCTAGCGGGGCGTACAATGAGCAGTTCTTC
size: -
J: TRBJ2-1
D: TRBD2
V: TRBV7-8

CDR3: CASSQSADYYGYTF
DNA: TGTGCCAGCAGCCAATCGGCAGATTACTATGGCTACACCTTC
size: -
J: TRBJ1-2
D: -
V: TRBV16

CDR3: CASSTGHRYEQYF
DNA: TGCGCCAGCAGTACGGGACACCGCTACGAGCAGTACTTC
size: -
J: TRBJ2-7
D: -
V: TRBV5-1

CDR3: CATAGDRLYEQYF
DNA: TGTGCCACAGCAGGGGACAGACTCTACGAGCAGTACTTC
size: many
J: TRBJ2-7
D: TRBD1
V: TRBV10-3

CDR3: CASGADSSSLEQYF
DNA: TGTGCCAGCGGAGCGGACAGTTCCTCTCTCGAGCAGTACTTC
size: -
J: TRBJ2-7
D: -
V: TRBV7-9

CDR3: CASRSPGLGYEQYF
DNA: TGTGCCAGCAGGTCCCCGGGACTAGGCTACGAGCAGTACTTC
size: -
J: TRBJ2-7
D: TRBD2
V: TRBV7-2

CDR3: CSVTPRGTEAFF
DNA: TGCAGCGTTACCCCCCGAGGAACTGAAGCTTTCTTT
size: -
J: TRBJ1-1
D: -
V: TRBV29-1

CDR3: CASSIGGPSYNEQFF
DNA: TGTGCCAGTAGTATCGGGGGGCCATCCTACAATGAGCAGTTCTTC
size: -
J: TRBJ2-1
D: -
V: TRBV19

CDR3: CASSYSSWVSSTDTQYF
DNA: TGTGCCAGCAGTTACTCGAGTTGGGTATCTAGCACAGATACGCAGTATTTT
size: few
J: TRBJ2-3
D: -
V: TRBV6-6

CDR3: CSAKGRLYGYTF
DNA: TGCAGTGCTAAAGGGCGACTTTATGGCTACACCTTC
size: few
J: TRBJ1-2
D: -
V: TRBV20-1

CDR3: CASSFRQLLNSPLHF
DNA: TGTGCCAGCAGCTTTAGACAGCTACTCAATTCACCCCTCCACTTT
size: -
J: TRBJ1-6
D: -
V: TRBV7-2

CDR3: CASSATGGTQYF
DNA: TGTGCCAGCAGCGCCACCGGTGGGACCCAGTACTTC
size: -
J: TRBJ2-5
D: -
V: TRBV5-6

CDR3: CASSTEGFQPQHF
DNA: TGTGCCAGCAGCACAGAAGGGTTTCAGCCCCAGCATTTT
size: -
J: TRBJ1-5
D: -
V: TRBV7-2

CDR3: CASSQDSTSGAYNEQFF
DNA: TGTGCCAGCAGCCAAGATTCGACTAGCGGGGCCTACAATGAGCAGTTCTTC
size: many
J: TRBJ2-1
D: TRBD2
V: TRBV4-2

CDR3: CASGPSGEQYF
DNA: TGTGCCAGCGGCCCGAGTGGGGAGCAGTACTTC
size: -
J: TRBJ2-5
D: -
V: TRBV12-3/TRBV12-4

CDR3: CASSFMMTQETQYF
DNA: TGCGCCAGCAGCTTTATGATGACTCAAGAGACCCAGTACTTC
size: -
J: TRBJ2-5
D: -
V: TRBV5-1

CDR3: CASSLTGTGVTEAFF
DNA: TGTGCCAGCTCACTAACCGGGACAGGGGTCACTGAAGCTTTCTTT
size: -
J: TRBJ1-1
D: TRBD1
V: TRBV18

CDR3: CSVAPSSEGTQYF
DNA: TGCAGCGTTGCGCCATCCTCGGAGGGGACCCAGTACTTC
size: -
J: TRBJ2-5
D: -
V: TRBV29-1

CDR3: CASSSAGLAVLETQYF
DNA: TGTGCCAGCAGCTCCGCGGGACTAGCGGTACTCGAGACCCAGTACTTC
size: -
J: TRBJ2-5
D: TRBD2
V: TRBV7-2

CDR3: CASSYSNRGGYGYTF
DNA: TGTGCCAGCAGTTACTCGAACAGGGGAGGGTATGGCTACACCTTC
size: once
J: TRBJ1-2
D: TRBD1
V: TRBV6-6

CDR3: CASSLVGPGLYGYTF
DNA: TGTGCCAGCAGCTTAGTGGGACCGGGTCTTTATGGCTACACCTTC
size: once
J: TRBJ1-2
D: -
V: TRBV7-2

CDR3: CASSLDGNPRTDTQYF
DNA: TGCGCCAGCAGCTTGGATGGCAACCCGAGGACAGATACGCAGTATTTT
size: few
J: TRBJ2-3
D: -
V: TRBV5-1

CDR3: CSVSHGTGRDQPQHF
DNA: TGCAGCGTAAGCCATGGGACAGGGCGGGATCAGCCCCAGCATTTT
size: few
J: TRBJ1-5
D: TRBD1
V: TRBV29-1

CDR3: CSVIGQGGGYTF
DNA: TGCAGCGTTATAGGGCAGGGGGGCGGCTACACCTTC
size: many
J: TRBJ1-2
D: TRBD1
V: TRBV29-1

CDR3: CSARAADRGPVEQYF
DNA: TGCAGTGCTAGAGCCGCGGACAGGGGGCCCGTCGAGCAGTACTTC
size: once
J: TRBJ2-7
D: TRBD1
V: TRBV20-1